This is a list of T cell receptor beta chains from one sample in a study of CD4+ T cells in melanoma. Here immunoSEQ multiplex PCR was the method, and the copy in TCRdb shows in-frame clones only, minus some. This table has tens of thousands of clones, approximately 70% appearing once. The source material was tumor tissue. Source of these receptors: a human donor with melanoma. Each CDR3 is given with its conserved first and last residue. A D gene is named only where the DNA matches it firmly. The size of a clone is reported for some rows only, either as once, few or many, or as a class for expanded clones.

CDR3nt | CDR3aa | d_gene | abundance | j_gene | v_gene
TGCGCCAGCAGCTATACTGAATGGACACTTACTGAAGCTTTCTTT | CASSYTEWTLTEAFF | - | - | TRBJ1-1 | TRBV5-1
TGTGCCAGCAGGGGTCCTAACTATGGCTACACCTTC | CASRGPNYGYTF | - | - | TRBJ1-2 | TRBV11-1
TGTGCCAGCAGCCCGGGACTGACAAACTATGGCTACACCTTC | CASSPGLTNYGYTF | - | - | TRBJ1-2 | TRBV7-8
TGCGCCAGCAGCCAAGTTACGGGACAGGGGAACAATGAGCAGTTCTTC | CASSQVTGQGNNEQFF | TRBD1 | - | TRBJ2-1 | TRBV4-3
TGTGCCAGCAGCTTAGGTTCGCAAGAAGCTTTCTTT | CASSLGSQEAFF | - | few | TRBJ1-1 | TRBV7-8
TGCAGCGTTGCGGGGTATGGGGGCAGCTCCTACGAGCAGTACTTC | CSVAGYGGSSYEQYF | - | few | TRBJ2-7 | TRBV29-1
TGTGCCAGCAGCGCTTCCGGGGGGAGAAACACCGGGGAGCTGTTTTTT | CASSASGGRNTGELFF | TRBD2 | once | TRBJ2-2 | TRBV14
TGTGCCAGTAGGGGGTTGGACTATGGCTACACCTTC | CASRGLDYGYTF | - | - | TRBJ1-2 | TRBV19
TGTGCCAGCAGACCTACTAGCGGGCACTCCTACGAGCAGTACTTC | CASRPTSGHSYEQYF | TRBD2 | once | TRBJ2-7 | TRBV27
TGTGCAAGTCGCTTAGAGACCCGGGACGGCCAAGAGACCCAGTACTTC | CASRLETRDGQETQYF | - | - | TRBJ2-5 | TRBV12-2
TGTGCCAGCAGTGCAAGACAGGGGATGGGCGCTGAAGCTTTCTTT | CASSARQGMGAEAFF | TRBD1 | few | TRBJ1-1 | TRBV25-1
TGTGCCTGGAGTCTGCTGCAGCCTGAAGCTTTCTTT | CAWSLLQPEAFF | - | - | TRBJ1-1 | TRBV30
TGTGCCTGCTCGACAGGTAACTCCTACGAGCAGTACTTC | CACSTGNSYEQYF | - | - | TRBJ2-7 | TRBV30
TGTGCCAGCAGTCAACAGGGGAACACTGAAGCTTTCTTT | CASSQQGNTEAFF | - | - | TRBJ1-1 | TRBV6-6